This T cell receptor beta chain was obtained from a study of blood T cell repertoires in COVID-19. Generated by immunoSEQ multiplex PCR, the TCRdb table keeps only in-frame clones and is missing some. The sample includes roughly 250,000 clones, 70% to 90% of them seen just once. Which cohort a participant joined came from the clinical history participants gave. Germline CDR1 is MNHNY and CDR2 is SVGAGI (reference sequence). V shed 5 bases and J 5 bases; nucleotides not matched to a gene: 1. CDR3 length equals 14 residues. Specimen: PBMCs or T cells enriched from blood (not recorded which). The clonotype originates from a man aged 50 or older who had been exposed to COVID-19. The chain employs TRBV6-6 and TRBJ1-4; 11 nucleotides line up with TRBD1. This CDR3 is CASSGTGGNEKLFF. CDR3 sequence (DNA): TGTGCCAGCAGTGGGACAGGGGGGAATGAAAAACTGTTTTTT.